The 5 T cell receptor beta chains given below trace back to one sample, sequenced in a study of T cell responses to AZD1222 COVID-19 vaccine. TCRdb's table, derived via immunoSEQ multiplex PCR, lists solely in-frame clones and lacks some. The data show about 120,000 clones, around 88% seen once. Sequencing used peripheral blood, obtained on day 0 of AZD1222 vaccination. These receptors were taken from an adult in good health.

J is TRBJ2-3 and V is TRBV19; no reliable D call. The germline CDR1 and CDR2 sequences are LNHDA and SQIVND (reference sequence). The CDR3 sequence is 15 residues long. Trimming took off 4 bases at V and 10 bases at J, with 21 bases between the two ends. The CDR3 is CASSTDLWARSPQYF. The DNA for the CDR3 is TGTGCCAGTAGTACCGACCTCTGGGCCCGCTCCCCGCAGTATTTT. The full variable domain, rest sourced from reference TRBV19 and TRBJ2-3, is DGGITQSPKYLFRKEGQNVTLSCEQNLNHDAMYWYRQDPGQGLRLIYYSQIVNDFQKGDIAEGYSVSREKKESFPLTVTSAQKNPTAFYLCASSTDLWARSPQYFGPGTRLTVL.

CDR3 DNA sequence: TGTGCCAGCAGCTTTTTTTCCGGGACTAGCTTCAATGAGCAGTTCTTC. Translated, it gives CASSFFSGTSFNEQFF. The chain recombines TRBV7-2 with TRBJ2-1, with 9 bases aligning to TRBD2. There are 16 residues in the CDR3. V lost 3 bases, J lost 6 bases, and 9 bases stayed unmatched. The germline gives CDR1 SGHTA, CDR2 FQGNSA.

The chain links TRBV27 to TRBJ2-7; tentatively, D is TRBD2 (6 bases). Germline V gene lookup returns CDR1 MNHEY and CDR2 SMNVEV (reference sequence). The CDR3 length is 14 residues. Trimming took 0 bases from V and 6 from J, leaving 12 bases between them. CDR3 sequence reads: CASSLSRAGIEQYF. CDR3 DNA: TGTGCCAGCAGTTTATCTAGGGCGGGAATCGAGCAGTACTTC.

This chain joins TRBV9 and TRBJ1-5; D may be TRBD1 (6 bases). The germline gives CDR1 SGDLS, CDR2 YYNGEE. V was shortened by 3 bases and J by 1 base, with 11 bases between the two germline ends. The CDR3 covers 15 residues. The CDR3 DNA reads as TGTGCCAGCAGCGGCGAGGGGGGAAGCAATCAGCCCCAGCATTTT. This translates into CASSGEGGSNQPQHF.

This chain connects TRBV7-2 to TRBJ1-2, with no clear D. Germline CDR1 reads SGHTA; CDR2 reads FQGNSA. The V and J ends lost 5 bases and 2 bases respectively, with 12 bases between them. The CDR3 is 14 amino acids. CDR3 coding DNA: TGTGCCAGCAGCCCTCGGGCGGAGAACTATGGCTACACCTTC. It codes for CASSPRAENYGYTF.